One sample yielded the 8 T cell receptor beta chains listed below, sequenced in a study of shared T cell receptors in the human thymus. Libraries were prepared by immunoSEQ multiplex PCR; TCRdb keeps only in-frame clonotypes and omits some of them. The data contain about 660,000 clones, around 87% of them seen just once; the ten biggest clones take up 0.0094%. The same data also went into a second study, on human thymus T cells.

What was sequenced was thymocytes. The source is a boy younger than two with a congenital heart defect.

The chain carries TRBV11-2 and TRBJ1-5; maybe TRBD1 (5 bases). The CDR3 has 16 residues. The V gene's germline CDR1 is SGHAT and CDR2 FQNNGV. The ends were cut back, 4 bases at V and 0 bases at J, with 13 bases in the middle. The CDR3, as DNA: TGTGCCAGCAGCTCAGATGGGGGGTATAGCAATCAGCCCCAGCATTTT. This gives the protein CASSSDGGYSNQPQHF.

The gene calls are TRBV19 and TRBJ1-5; the match to TRBD1 covers 7 bases. Germline V gives CDR1 LNHDA, CDR2 SQIVND (reference sequence). The ends lost 4 bases at V and 0 bases at J; junction bases unmatched: 6. The CDR3 loop spans 16 amino acids. For the CDR3, the DNA is TGTGCCAGTAGTACGCCGGACAGGCATAGCAATCAGCCCCAGCATTTT. Protein: CASSTPDRHSNQPQHF.

The chain is built from TRBV28 and TRBJ2-7; no clear D gene. V lost 2 bases to trimming and J lost 4 bases, with 18 bases between them. The CDR3 is made up of 16 amino acids. Germline values: CDR1 MDHEN, CDR2 SYDVKM. CDR3 in amino acids: CASSLPLHDNIYEQYF. The CDR3 DNA is TGTGCCAGCAGTTTACCCCTGCACGATAACATATACGAGCAGTACTTC.

The V gene is TRBV28, the J gene TRBJ2-5, with 7 bases that match TRBD1. V trimming: 6 bases; J trimming: 4 bases; junction bases outside the gene matches: 11. Germline-derived CDR1 and CDR2 are MDHEN and SYDVKM. The CDR3 is 15 amino acids. The CDR3 protein is CASRSDRERLETQYF. The CDR3 nucleotides read TGTGCCAGCAGATCCGACAGGGAGAGACTAGAGACCCAGTACTTC.

The chain employs TRBV10-2 and TRBJ2-3; possible D gene TRBD2, 5 bases. The CDR3 totals 15 residues. V lost 8 bases and J 2 bases, leaving 17 bases between the germline ends. CDR1 WSHSY and CDR2 SAAADI come from the germline V gene. Written as DNA, the CDR3 is TGCGCCAGCTCGATTCAGCGGTGGGCCACAGATACGCAGTATTTT. Its protein product is CASSIQRWATDTQYF.

In regard to this clone: The germline gene is not matched at one end of the junction; a read error may be the cause. The sample holds other DNA sequences that translate to the same CDR3. V and J are TRBV5-4 and TRBJ1-6; unclear D gene. The CDR3 extends over 16 amino acids. Germline loops: CDR1 SGHNT, CDR2 YYREEE (reference sequence). The CDR3: CASSLALSANNSPLHF. Written as DNA, the CDR3 is TGTGCCAGCAGCTTGGCCCTGTCAGCGAATAATTCCCCCCTCCACTTT.

The chain links TRBV6-1 to TRBJ2-1, with D uncertain. The CDR3 totals 13 residues. V dropped 6 bases and J dropped 10 bases, with 16 bases sitting between them. CDR1 and CDR2 (germline): MNHNS, SASEGT. The CDR3 DNA sequence: TGTGCCAGCAGGGCATCCTCCAATGAAGAGCAGTTCTTC. It encodes CASRASSNEEQFF.

V usage is TRBV28 and J usage is TRBJ1-5; 11 bases line up with TRBD1. This CDR3 has 18 amino acids. Germline CDR1 is MDHEN and CDR2 is SYDVKM. Trimming took 5 bases from V and 0 from J; bases not matched to a gene: 9. As DNA, the CDR3 is TGTGCCAGCAGTCCCCAGGGACAGGGGGAAGATAGCAATCAGCCCCAGCATTTT. Its translation is CASSPQGQGEDSNQPQHF.